This T cell receptor (beta chain) was found in a study of T cells in Graves' hyperthyroidism and ophthalmopathy. General observations from the study: In simple terms, a model built on 13 V-J features told ophthalmopathy apart from stable hyperthyroidism. For ophthalmopathy, model prediction preceded onset by a median about 6 months. Appearing also in blood were most of the thyroid clonotypes expanded above 0.001.

The CDR3 has 15 amino acids. Deletions cut 10 bases from V and 2 bases from J, with 18 bases between. CDR1 ENHRY and CDR2 SYGVKD come from the germline V gene. To note about this clonotype: What it recognizes is unknown.

The CDR3 regions of TCR beta were amplified from RNA transcripts. The TCR CDR3 was amplified in a first-round RT-PCR using the HTBI primer set. MiXCR, run by TCRdb on the multiplex PCR reads, gives a single entry per CDR3 protein. The table has a few hundred thousand distinct CDR3 sequences, 46% seen once; the top ten hold approximately 8.2%. Diagnostic decisions used clinical symptoms, serum thyroxine and TRAb, thyroid ultrasound and orbital computed tomography. The material sequenced was peripheral blood or thyroid tissue (not recorded which). The J gene is TRBJ1-3, the V gene TRBV10-3; D unresolved. The sequence came from a woman aged 18 to 35 with Graves' hyperthyroidism. CDR3 region: CASRPIDRTGNTIYF. In DNA, the CDR3 is TGTGCCAGCAGGCCGATCGATAGGACTGGAAACACCATATATTTT.